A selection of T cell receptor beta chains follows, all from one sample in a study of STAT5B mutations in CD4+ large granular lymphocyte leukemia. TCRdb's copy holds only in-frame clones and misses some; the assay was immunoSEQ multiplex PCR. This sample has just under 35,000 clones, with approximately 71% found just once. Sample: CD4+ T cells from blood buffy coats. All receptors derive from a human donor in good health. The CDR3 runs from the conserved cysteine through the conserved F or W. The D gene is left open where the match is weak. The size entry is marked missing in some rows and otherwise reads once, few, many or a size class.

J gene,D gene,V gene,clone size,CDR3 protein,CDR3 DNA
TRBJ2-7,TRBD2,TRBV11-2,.,CASSPRTSGSTYEQYF,TGTGCCAGCAGCCCTAGGACTAGCGGGAGCACCTACGAGCAGTACTTC
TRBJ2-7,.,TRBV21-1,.,CASSKALARGNEQYF,TGTGCCAGCAGCAAAGCGCTAGCGCGGGGAAACGAGCAGTACTTC
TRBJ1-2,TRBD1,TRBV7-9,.,CASSSGTGGYGYTF,TGTGCCAGCAGCTCCGGGACAGGGGGATATGGCTACACCTTC
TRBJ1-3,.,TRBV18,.,CASSPGSHSGNTIYF,TGTGCCAGCTCTCCCGGGTCACACTCTGGAAACACCATATATTTT
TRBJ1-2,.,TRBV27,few,CASRLGGGGYTF,TGTGCCAGCAGACTGGGGGGAGGGGGCTACACCTTC
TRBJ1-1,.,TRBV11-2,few,CASSPQFGGLTEAFF,TGTGCCAGCAGCCCCCAATTTGGGGGGCTCACTGAAGCTTTCTTT
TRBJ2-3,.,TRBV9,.,CASSPGTASSDTQYF,TGTGCCAGCAGCCCAGGGACCGCCTCATCTGATACGCAGTATTTT
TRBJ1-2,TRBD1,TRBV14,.,CASSQTYRGSYGYTF,TGTGCCAGCAGCCAAACTTACAGGGGGTCCTATGGCTACACCTTC
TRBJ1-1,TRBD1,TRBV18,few,CASSPRTGENTEAFF,TGTGCCAGCTCACCACGGACAGGAGAGAACACTGAAGCTTTCTTT
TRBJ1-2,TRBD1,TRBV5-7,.,CASSLWDRFYGYTF,TGTGCCAGCAGCTTATGGGACAGATTCTATGGCTACACCTTC
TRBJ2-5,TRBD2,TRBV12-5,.,CASGIGTSGGDVGETQYF,TGTGCTAGTGGTATCGGGACTAGCGGGGGAGACGTGGGAGAGACCCAGTACTTC
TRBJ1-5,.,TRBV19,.,CASTPRGGASYNQPQHF,TGTGCCAGTACCCCCCGGGGGGGCGCCAGCTACAATCAGCCCCAGCATTTT
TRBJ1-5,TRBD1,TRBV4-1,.,CASSPIPIQTGGNQPQHF,TGCGCCAGCAGCCCCATACCGATACAGACAGGGGGCAATCAGCCCCAGCATTTT
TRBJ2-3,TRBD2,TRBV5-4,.,CASSQGGASGGSDTQYF,TGTGCCAGCAGCCAGGGGGGGGCTAGCGGGGGCTCAGATACGCAGTATTTT
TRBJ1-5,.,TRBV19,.,CASSPLPLRPQHF,TGTGCCAGTAGTCCCCTCCCCCTGCGGCCCCAGCATTTT
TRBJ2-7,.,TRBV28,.,CASHSTYEQYF,TGTGCCAGCCATTCCACCTACGAGCAGTACTTC
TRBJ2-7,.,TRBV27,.,CASSLLWQKSYEQYF,TGTGCCAGCAGTTTATTATGGCAGAAATCCTACGAGCAGTACTTC
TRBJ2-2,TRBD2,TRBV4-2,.,CASSQETSPNTGELFF,TGTGCCAGCAGCCAAGAGACTAGCCCAAACACCGGGGAGCTGTTTTTT
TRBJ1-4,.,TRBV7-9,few,CASSPTRGGSEKLFF,TGTGCCAGCAGCCCAACCCGTGGGGGTAGTGAAAAACTGTTTTTT
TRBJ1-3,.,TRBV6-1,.,CASSETRAGNTIYF,TGTGCCAGCAGTGAAACCCGGGCTGGAAACACCATATATTTT
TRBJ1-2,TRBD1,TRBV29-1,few,CNAQGIGEGYTF,TGCAACGCACAGGGGATTGGCGAGGGCTACACCTTC
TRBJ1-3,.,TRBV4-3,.,CASSPAYLSGNTIYF,TGCGCCAGCAGCCCAGCGTACCTCTCTGGAAACACCATATATTTT
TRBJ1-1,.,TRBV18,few,CASSPPGVQGNTEAFF,TGTGCCAGCTCACCACCCGGGGTACAGGGGAACACTGAAGCTTTCTTT
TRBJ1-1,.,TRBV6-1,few,CASSTRVAEAFF,TGTGCCAGCAGTACGAGGGTAGCGGAAGCTTTCTTT